The T cell receptor beta chain under discussion was sequenced for a study of shared clonotypes between healthy human individuals. Regarding the study as a whole: It was the non-shared clonotypes that had lower generation probabilities than clonotypes shared by all four donors.

Turning to this clone: Its specificity is not known.

Profiling relied on immunoSEQ multiplex PCR, and the TCRdb table lists in-frame clones only, not all of them. Counted here are about 980,000 clones, less than 85% occurring once; the ten biggest clones make up about 1.5%. This receptor was taken from a man aged 18 to 35 in good health. Sequenced: memory CD4+ T cells sorted from blood. The subset denotes: CD45RA-negative fraction.

CDR3 coding DNA: TGTGCCAGCAGCCGCGGACAGGGGATAGAGACCCAGTACTTC. Translating it yields CASSRGQGIETQYF. This chain uses TRBV14 with TRBJ2-5; 9 bases fit TRBD1. V lost 4 bases to trimming and J lost 4 bases; unmatched junction nucleotides: 4. There are 14 residues in the CDR3. The V gene's germline CDR1 is SGHDN and CDR2 FVKESK.